This entry lists 2 T cell receptor beta chains sequenced from one sample in a study of cytomegalovirus exposure and HLA in healthy donors (dated 2017 in TCRdb). The library was obtained by the immunoSEQ multiplex PCR assay. For the multiplex PCR, a mixture combining 60 forward primers for TCR Vbeta segments and 13 reverse primers for TCR Jbeta segments was used. Held by TCRdb, this immuneACCESS table contains in-frame sequences only and omits some clones. Under half of the omission traces to an unresolved V gene where checked; the cause of the rest is unknown. Per the sample table, the count is roughly 140,000 clones. The top ten clonotypes cover less than 3.5% of the sample. The sequenced sample was PBMCs. Receptor source: a man in his forties or fifties in good health and CMV-seronegative.

The rearrangement links TRBV19 to TRBJ2-3; D ambiguous. Germline CDR1 and CDR2: LNHDA and SQIVND (reference sequence). There are 14 residues in the CDR3. Trimming cost V 1 base and J 2 bases, with 7 bases left between them. The CDR3 loop reads CASSIGRFTDTQYF. CDR3 in DNA: TGTGCCAGTAGTATAGGCAGATTCACAGATACGCAGTATTTT.

The CDR3 here is CASSSRPGGTDTQYF. CDR3 DNA: TGTGCCAGCAGTTCCCGCCCCGGGGGCACAGATACGCAGTATTTT. The chain employs TRBV6-1 and TRBJ2-3, with D tentatively TRBD2 (5 bases). CDR3 size: 15 residues. Trimming left V 5 bases short and J 1 base short, with 13 bases between. CDR1 and CDR2 from the germline V gene are MNHNS and SASEGT.